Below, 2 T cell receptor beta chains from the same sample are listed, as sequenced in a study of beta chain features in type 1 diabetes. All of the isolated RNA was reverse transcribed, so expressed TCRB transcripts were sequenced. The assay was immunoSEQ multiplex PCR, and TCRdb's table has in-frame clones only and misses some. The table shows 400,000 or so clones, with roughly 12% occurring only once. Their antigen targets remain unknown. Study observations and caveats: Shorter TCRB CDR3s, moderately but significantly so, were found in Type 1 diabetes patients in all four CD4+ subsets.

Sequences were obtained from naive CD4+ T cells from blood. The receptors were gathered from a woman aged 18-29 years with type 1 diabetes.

CDR3 sequence: CAISEGVYEQYF. The CDR3 DNA reads as TGTGCCATCAGTGAAGGGGTCTACGAGCAGTACTTC. The V and J genes are TRBV10-3 and TRBJ2-7, with D tentatively TRBD1 (5 bases). Trimming removed 3 bases from V and 3 bases from J, with 6 bases in between. The CDR3 has 12 residues. The germline V gene encodes CDR1 ENHRY and CDR2 SYGVKD.

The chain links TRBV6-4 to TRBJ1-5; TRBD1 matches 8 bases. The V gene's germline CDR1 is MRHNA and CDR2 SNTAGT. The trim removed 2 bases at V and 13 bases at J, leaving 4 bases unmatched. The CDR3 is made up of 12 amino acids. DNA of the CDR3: TGTGCCAGCAGTGACACCCGGGACAGGCAGCATTTT. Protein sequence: CASSDTRDRQHF.